This T cell receptor (beta chain) was identified in a study of cytomegalovirus exposure and HLA in healthy donors. Study details: Findings of an earlier analysis included roughly 110 million unique TCR beta sequences from some 180 million T cells.

The study ran its PCR with 60 Vbeta and 13 Jbeta primers. The method was immunoSEQ multiplex PCR; TCRdb's version includes in-frame clones alone and lacks a portion of them. The sample lists 100,000 to 120,000 clones, 70% to 85% seen once, with roughly 2.5% in the top ten. CDR1 is SEHNR and CDR2 is FQNEAQ in the germline V gene (reference sequence). CDR3 length: 18 residues. After removal of 4 bases from V and 5 bases from J, the junction contained 20 bases not matched to a gene. Study-level findings and limits: Prior analysis indicated that the majority of TCR beta V segments exhibited productivity approximately 87% or approximately 30% of the time. HLA alleles were associated with around 17,000 TCR beta sequences in a later analysis at 0.05 false discovery rate. Follow-up analysis later connected one missense variant in DCLRE1C with trimming of TCR beta V- and J-genes.

This clone was observed once. No antigen is known for it. The receptor was isolated from a woman aged 18-29 years in good health and CMV-seronegative. The sequenced sample was PBMCs. The V gene is TRBV7-9, the J gene TRBJ2-7; 7 bases agree with TRBD2. The CDR3 spells CASSSSGERAGTFHEQYF. In nucleotides, the CDR3 is TGTGCCAGCAGCTCGTCGGGGGAGCGAGCGGGAACTTTCCACGAGCAGTACTTC.